This TCR beta chain was identified during a study of OX40 agonist ivuxolimab in advanced cancers. Looking at the study overall: The study treated patients with ivuxolimab, an agonistic anti-OX40 (CD134) antibody. Ivuxolimab was administered intravenously to patients at 0.01 to 10 mg/kg every 2 weeks.

Germline V gene lookup returns CDR1 SNHLY and CDR2 FYNNEI. J was trimmed by 8 bases and V by 6 bases; bases with no gene match: 5. The CDR3 loop spans 12 amino acids. This clone was seen a few times. The antigen remains undetermined. The assay was immunoSEQ multiplex PCR, and TCRdb's table has in-frame clones only and misses some. The sample has roughly 36,000 clones; roughly 89% are singletons. Whole-study findings and limits: Normalized T-cell clonal expansion was also low in some nonresponders. Clonal expansion was seen in CD4+ and CD8+ blood T cells by week 6 at 0.1 to 3.0 mg/kg.

Sequenced material: CD4+ or CD8+ T cells sorted from blood, taken in a trial of the OX40 agonist ivuxolimab. The chain links TRBV2 to TRBJ1-2; 8 nucleotides agree with TRBD1. The clonotype was recovered from an adult with an advanced solid tumor such as melanoma, head and neck, liver or kidney cancer. CDR3 region: CASSLRDRGYTF. CDR3 bases: TGTGCCAGCAGCCTCAGGGACAGGGGCTACACCTTC.